This TCR beta chain was documented in a study of OX40 agonist ivuxolimab in advanced cancers. Study as a whole: Patients were given ivuxolimab, an antibody that agonizes OX40 (CD134). Regarding the study as a whole: CD4+ and CD8+ T cells in blood underwent clonal expansion by week 6 at 0.1 to 3.0 mg/kg.

In regard to this clone: No antigen is known for it.

The CDR3 loop spans 17 amino acids. From germline, CDR1 is LNHNV and CDR2 YYDKDF (reference sequence). Trimming cost V 0 bases and J 2 bases, with 15 bases left between them. Assay used: immunoSEQ multiplex PCR; TCRdb lists only in-frame clones, some missing. This table holds roughly 60,000 clones, about 88% found once. The source material was CD4+ or CD8+ T cells sorted from blood, sampled in a trial of the OX40 agonist ivuxolimab. This clonotype was obtained from an adult with an advanced solid tumor such as melanoma, head and neck, liver or kidney cancer. The chain links TRBV15 to TRBJ2-3; D is ambiguous. The CDR3: CATSRDLRIRNTDTQYF. As DNA, the CDR3 is TGTGCCACCAGCAGAGATCTTAGAATTCGTAACACAGATACGCAGTATTTT.